These 22 T cell receptor beta chains originate from one sample sequenced in a study of long-term antiretroviral therapy in people with HIV. Assay version v3.0 of immunoSEQ was used, and it was run at survey level. Sequencing was performed with immunoSEQ multiplex PCR; in TCRdb, only in-frame clones are kept and a portion is missing. The profile covers about 18,000 clones, with around 78% appearing a single time and almost 8% taken by the ten largest. The sample consisted of unsorted PBMCs, taken at the start of antiretroviral therapy, before treatment. The receptors stem from a woman between 40 and 55 years old with HIV.

The chain uses TRBV14 and TRBJ2-7; tentatively, D is TRBD1 (5 bases). Germline assignment: CDR1 SGHDN and CDR2 FVKESK. CDR3 length: 14 residues. Trimming pared 6 bases from V and 6 bases from J, leaving 18 bases between. For the CDR3, the DNA is TGTGCCAGCAGGGCGGACACGCTCCGAGCCGAGCAGTACTTC. It encodes CASRADTLRAEQYF. Looking up the rest from reference TRBV14 and TRBJ2-7 gives the full variable domain: EAGVTQFPSHSVIEKGQTVTLRCDPISGHDNLYWYRRVMGKEIKFLLHFVKESKQDESGMPNNRFLAERTGGTYSTLKVQPAELEDSGVYFCASRADTLRAEQYFGPGTRLTVT.

This clone is classed as large. This chain connects TRBV11-1 to TRBJ1-2, with D perhaps matching TRBD1 (5 bases). The ends were cut back, 3 bases at V and 4 bases at J, with 15 bases in the middle. The CDR3 runs 15 residues. Per the germline V gene, CDR1 is SGHAT and CDR2 is FQDESV (reference sequence). This CDR3 is CASSFGTGQPYGYTF. The CDR3 nucleotides are TGTGCCAGCAGCTTTGGGACCGGGCAGCCCTATGGCTACACCTTC. The whole variable domain, remainder taken from reference TRBV11-1 and TRBJ1-2, is EAEVAQSPRYKITEKSQAVAFWCDPISGHATLYWYRQILGQGPELLVQFQDESVVDDSQLPKDRFSAERLKGVDSTLKIQPAELGDSAMYLCASSFGTGQPYGYTFGSGTRLTVV.

The V gene is TRBV19, the J gene TRBJ1-1; D gene unclear. CDR3 length: 16 residues. V was trimmed by 3 bases and J by 5 bases, leaving 19 bases between them. Germline-derived CDR1 and CDR2 are LNHDA and SQIVND (reference sequence). This CDR3 reads CASSIQAGQASTEAFF. The CDR3 DNA sequence: TGTGCCAGTAGTATTCAAGCGGGTCAGGCTAGTACTGAAGCTTTCTTT.

V gene TRBV4-3 combines with J gene TRBJ2-2; weak D call: TRBD2 (5 bases). In germline, CDR1 is LGHNA, CDR2 YSLEER. V lost 0 bases, J lost 4 bases, and 15 bases lay in between. The CDR3 contains 17 residues. CDR3 bases: TGCGCCAGCAGCCAAGAGGTAGGGTCAGCGGCCACCGGGGAGCTGTTTTTT. It yields the protein CASSQEVGSAATGELFF.

The chain joins TRBV5-1 to TRBJ2-3, with 8 positions matching TRBD1. The CDR3 length is 15 residues. CDR1 is SGHRS and CDR2 is YFSETQ in the germline V gene. V trimming: 3 bases; J trimming: 3 bases; junction bases outside the gene matches: 6. The chain's CDR3 is CASSSTGVWTDTQYF. The CDR3 DNA reads TGCGCCAGCAGCTCGACAGGGGTGTGGACAGATACGCAGTATTTT. Based on the CDR3 plus reference TRBV5-1 and TRBJ2-3, the full variable domain is KAGVTQTPRYLIKTRGQQVTLSCSPISGHRSVSWYQQTPGQGLQFLFEYFSETQRNKGNFPGRFSGRQFSNSRSEMNVSTLELGDSALYLCASSSTGVWTDTQYFGPGTRLTVL.

This clone was counted once. The CDR3 DNA follows: TGCGCCAGCAGCCCCTTGGCAGGATATGGCTACACCTTC. This codes for CASSPLAGYGYTF. V and J are TRBV4-1 and TRBJ1-2; D is unclear. Looked up from germline, CDR1 is MGHRA and CDR2 is YSYEKL. Trimming took 4 bases from V and 5 from J, leaving 11 bases between them. The CDR3 totals 13 residues.

This clone is labeled as medium-sized. The genes are TRBV4-2 and TRBJ1-2, with 11 bases aligning to TRBD1. This CDR3 is built from 16 residues. CDR1 LGHNA and CDR2 YNFKEQ come from the germline V gene. J lost 8 bases, V lost 1 base, and 9 bases had no gene match. The chain's CDR3 is CASSQVGMDRGHGYTF. The CDR3 nucleotides read TGTGCCAGCAGCCAAGTGGGGATGGACAGGGGGCACGGCTACACCTTC.

The J gene is TRBJ1-4, the V gene TRBV5-1, with 9 bases identical to TRBD1. The CDR3 is 16 residues long. In germline, CDR1 is SGHRS, CDR2 YFSETQ. J was trimmed by 6 bases and V by 0 bases; bases with no gene match: 6. The CDR3 nucleotides read TGCGCCAGCAGCTTGGGGGGACAGGGACCCTATGAAAAACTGTTTTTT. Amino acids: CASSLGGQGPYEKLFF.

The chain combines TRBV9 with TRBJ2-3; the D gene could be TRBD1 or TRBD2 (6 bases each). The CDR3 covers 17 residues. Trimming stripped 2 bases from V and 3 bases from J, with 19 bases between. Looked up from germline, CDR1 is SGDLS and CDR2 is YYNGEE. CDR3 sequence: CASSVHIGGPRTDTQYF. For the CDR3, the DNA is TGTGCCAGCAGCGTCCACATAGGGGGGCCTCGAACAGATACGCAGTATTTT.

This chain uses TRBV7-2 with TRBJ2-3; no definite D call. The CDR3 is 14 residues long. Germline CDR1 and CDR2: SGHTA and FQGNSA. V was trimmed by 5 bases and J by 3 bases, leaving 12 bases between them. The DNA of the CDR3 is TGTGCCAGCAGCCCTCGGCGTCAGACAGATACGCAGTATTTT. Its translation: CASSPRRQTDTQYF.

This sequence joins TRBV27 and TRBJ1-2; no reliable D call. Trimming left V 5 bases short and J 0 bases short, with 16 bases between. Germline-derived CDR1 and CDR2 are MNHEY and SMNVEV (reference sequence). CDR3 length: 16 amino acids. In DNA, the CDR3 is TGTGCCAGCAGTCCCCTCTTCGGACCTACTAACTATGGCTACACCTTC. It translates to CASSPLFGPTNYGYTF.

In its sample, this clone was seen a few times. V gene TRBV5-1 combines with J gene TRBJ1-2, with D hard to call. This CDR3 has 13 amino acids. Germline V gene sequence: CDR1 SGHRS, CDR2 YFSETQ. V lost 4 bases and J 0 bases, leaving 7 bases between the germline ends. CDR3 coding DNA: TGCGCCAGCAGCCGCGAGTCTAACTATGGCTACACCTTC. Translated, it gives CASSRESNYGYTF.

V and J are TRBV5-1 and TRBJ1-1; TRBD1 might be the D (5 bases). The germline V gene encodes CDR1 SGHRS and CDR2 YFSETQ. The CDR3 consists of 15 residues. The germline V and J ends were trimmed by 4 bases and 1 base, with 14 bases remaining between them. CDR3 sequence: CASSTQVDPNTEAFF. The CDR3 DNA reads TGCGCCAGCAGCACACAGGTAGACCCGAACACTGAAGCTTTCTTT.

In its sample, this clone ranks as medium-sized. J is TRBJ2-7 and V is TRBV19; D remains unclear. Germline CDR1 reads LNHDA; CDR2 reads SQIVND (reference sequence). V lost 2 bases and J 5 bases, leaving 13 bases between the germline ends. CDR3 length equals 14 residues. The CDR3 loop reads CASSILPGIHEQYF. Written as DNA, the CDR3 is TGTGCCAGTAGTATACTTCCCGGAATCCACGAGCAGTACTTC.

The chain is built from TRBV7-9 and TRBJ1-4, with 8 bases that match TRBD1. The germline V gene encodes CDR1 SEHNR and CDR2 FQNEAQ (reference sequence). The CDR3 length is 17 residues. V was pared by 3 bases and J by 7 bases, with 13 bases of the junction left unmatched. The DNA of the CDR3 is TGTGCCAGCAGCTTCGGACCGGGACAGGAATTAGCTGAAAAACTGTTTTTT. Translating gives CASSFGPGQELAEKLFF.

This rearrangement joins TRBV2 to TRBJ1-5; tentatively, D is TRBD1 (5 bases). The CDR3 covers 16 residues. Trimming left V 4 bases short and J 1 base short, with 14 bases between. Germline-derived CDR1 and CDR2 are SNHLY and FYNNEI. The CDR3 protein is CASSVSGTRSNQPQHF. In nucleotides, the CDR3 is TGTGCCAGCAGTGTGTCAGGGACTAGAAGCAATCAGCCCCAGCATTTT.

A single count supports this clone. V is TRBV29-1 and J is TRBJ1-1; 10 positions match TRBD1. Trimming took 7 bases from V and 10 from J; bases not matched to a gene: 6. The CDR3 sequence is 11 residues long. CDR1 is SQVTM and CDR2 is ANQGSEA in the germline V gene. CDR3 protein: CSGHWDRGAFF. The CDR3 DNA is TGCAGCGGACATTGGGACAGGGGAGCTTTCTTT.

The gene calls are TRBV9 and TRBJ1-2, with D possibly matching TRBD1 (6 bases). V dropped 6 bases and J dropped 4 bases, with 10 bases sitting between them. Germline V lookup: CDR1 SGDLS, CDR2 YYNGEE. This CDR3 spans 12 amino acids. The CDR3 loop reads CASTGTSYGYTF. For the CDR3, the DNA is TGTGCCAGCACCGGGACAAGCTATGGCTACACCTTC.

This clone turned up a few times. This chain uses TRBV7-9 with TRBJ1-1; D unclear. CDR1 and CDR2 from the germline V gene are SEHNR and FQNEAQ (reference sequence). This CDR3 is built from 13 residues. Trimming left V 1 base short and J 0 bases short, with 3 bases between. The CDR3 nucleotides read TGTGCCAGCAGCTTAGACGTGAACACTGAAGCTTTCTTT. Translation: CASSLDVNTEAFF.

CDR3 loop: CASSHPAGQISYEQYF. The CDR3 DNA reads as TGTGCCAGCAGCCACCCGGCGGGACAGATCTCCTACGAGCAGTACTTC. The genes are TRBV4-2 and TRBJ2-7, with D possibly being TRBD1 (7 bases). CDR3 length equals 16 residues. Germline values: CDR1 LGHNA, CDR2 YNFKEQ. V dropped 3 bases and J dropped 0 bases, with 15 bases sitting between them.

The chain joins TRBV29-1 to TRBJ2-7, with TRBD2 identical over 14 bases. Germline lookup yields CDR1 SQVTM and CDR2 ANQGSEA. The CDR3 is 14 amino acids. After removal of 3 bases from V and 3 bases from J, the junction contained 1 base not matched to a gene. The CDR3 loop reads CSVEGLAGDYEQYF. As DNA, the CDR3 is TGCAGCGTTGAGGGACTAGCGGGGGACTACGAGCAGTACTTC.

The CDR3 DNA follows: TGTGCCAGCAGCTTTGGGAACACTGAAGCTTTCTTT. Translated, it gives CASSFGNTEAFF. The V call is TRBV5-4, the J call TRBJ1-1; D unclear. The germline V and J ends were trimmed by 2 bases and 1 base, with 3 bases remaining between them. There are 12 residues in the CDR3. Germline V CDR1 and CDR2: SGHNT, YYREEE (reference sequence).